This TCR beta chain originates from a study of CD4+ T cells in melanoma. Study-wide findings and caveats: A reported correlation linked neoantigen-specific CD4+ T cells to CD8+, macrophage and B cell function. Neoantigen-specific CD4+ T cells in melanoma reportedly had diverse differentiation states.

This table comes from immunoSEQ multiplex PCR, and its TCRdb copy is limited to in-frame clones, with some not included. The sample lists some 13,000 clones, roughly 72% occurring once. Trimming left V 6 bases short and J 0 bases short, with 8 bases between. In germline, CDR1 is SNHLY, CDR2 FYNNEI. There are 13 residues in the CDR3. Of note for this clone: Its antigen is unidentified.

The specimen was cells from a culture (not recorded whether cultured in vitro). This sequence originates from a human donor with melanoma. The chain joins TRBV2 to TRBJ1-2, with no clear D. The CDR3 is CASRYLTNYGYTF. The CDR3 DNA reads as TGTGCCAGCAGGTACCTTACTAACTATGGCTACACCTTC.